Listed here are 5 T cell receptor beta chains from one sample, sequenced in a study of PD-1 blockade in classical Hodgkin lymphoma. Profiled with immunoSEQ multiplex PCR; TCRdb holds only in-frame clones, not every one. The data contain approximately 36,000 clones, more than 65% of them singletons. Every patient experienced relapse after autologous stem cell transplantation, and brentuximab vedotin exposure varied. This specimen was peripheral blood mononuclear cells (PBMCs), taken before the second cycle of nivolumab. These receptors originate from a human donor with classical Hodgkin lymphoma.

This chain uses TRBV2 with TRBJ2-1; no reliable D call. The ends were cut back, 6 bases at V and 7 bases at J, with 10 bases in the middle. Germline CDR1 reads SNHLY; CDR2 reads FYNNEI. The CDR3 is 12 residues long. CDR3 coding DNA: TGTGCCAGCAGGGCTGACTTGAATGAGCAGTTCTTC. Its protein is CASRADLNEQFF.

The gene calls are TRBV20-1 and TRBJ2-1; D remains unclear. The CDR3 loop spans 10 amino acids. With 4 bases removed from V and 5 bases from J, the gap between germline ends came to 3 bases. Germline V gene data show CDR1 as DFQATT and CDR2 as SNEGSKA (reference sequence). Written as DNA, the CDR3 is TGCAGTGCTATGGACAATGAGCAGTTCTTC. Protein sequence: CSAMDNEQFF.

The chain combines TRBV5-1 with TRBJ1-5; D call uncertain. CDR3 length: 14 amino acids. Trimming cost V 3 bases and J 0 bases, with 7 bases left between them. Germline-derived CDR1 and CDR2 are SGHRS and YFSETQ. DNA of the CDR3: TGCGCCAGCAGCTGGGGAGATAGCAATCAGCCCCAGCATTTT. Translated: CASSWGDSNQPQHF.

CDR3 region: CASSQDRAAYNEQFF. In DNA form, the CDR3 reads TGCGCCAGCAGCCAAGATCGGGCAGCGTACAATGAGCAGTTCTTC. This sequence joins TRBV4-3 and TRBJ2-1, with D unresolved. Germline CDR1 reads LGHNA; CDR2 reads YSLEER. Trimming left V 0 bases short and J 4 bases short, with 10 bases between. There are 15 residues in the CDR3.

The chain has TRBV28 and TRBJ2-7; 11 bases align to TRBD2. There are 15 residues in the CDR3. V lost 3 bases to trimming and J lost 2 bases; unmatched junction nucleotides: 3. Germline values: CDR1 MDHEN, CDR2 SYDVKM. The CDR3 nucleotides read TGTGCCAGCAGTTTCCCGGGACTAGCGGCCTACGAGCAGTACTTC. Translation gives CASSFPGLAAYEQYF. Together with reference TRBV28 and TRBJ2-7, the CDR3 gives the full variable domain: DVKVTQSSRYLVKRTGEKVFLECVQDMDHENMFWYRQDPGLGLRLIYFSYDVKMKEKGDIPEGYSVSREKKERFSLILESASTNQTSMYLCASSFPGLAAYEQYFGPGTRLTVT.